Listed below are T cell receptor beta chains from one sample, sequenced in a study of T cells in Graves' hyperthyroidism and ophthalmopathy. TCRdb redid the calling of the multiplex PCR reads with MiXCR, one entry per CDR3 protein. The sample has 300,000 or so distinct CDR3 sequences; about 15% are singletons. The sequencing sample was made of blood. The receptors were gathered from a man aged 25-45 years with Graves' hyperthyroidism. Each CDR3 is given with its conserved first and last residue. The order of the fields is J gene, D gene, V gene, clone size, CDR3 DNA, CDR3 protein. A D gene is named only where the DNA matches it firmly. The listing skips clone size in some rows; elsewhere it reads once, few, many or a size class.

TRBJ1-1 | . | TRBV11-2 | many | TGTGCCAGCAGCCCATCCGCGCCTCACACTGAAGCTTTCTTT | CASSPSAPHTEAFF
TRBJ2-7 | . | TRBV6-5 | many | TGTGCCAGCAGTTACGTGGGCACCAGCTCCTACGAGCAGTACTTC | CASSYVGTSSYEQYF
TRBJ1-1 | . | TRBV7-2 | few | TGTGCCAGCAGCTTAGCGGTACGGGACCTATCTTTTGGGGGCACTGAAGCTTTCTTT | CASSLAVRDLSFGGTEAFF
TRBJ2-7 | . | TRBV29-1 | . | TGCAGCGTTGCAGGAGGCGGGAAGGATCCCTACGAGCAGTACTTC | CSVAGGGKDPYEQYF
TRBJ2-3 | TRBD2 | TRBV5-1 | many | TGCGCCAGCGGATTGGGCGGGGGGAGGACAGATACGCAGTATTTT | CASGLGGGRTDTQYF
TRBJ2-1 | . | TRBV6-5 | few | TGTGCCAGCAGTTACAGGACCCCGGACGTTAATGAGCAGTTCTTC | CASSYRTPDVNEQFF
TRBJ2-1 | TRBD2 | TRBV7-9 | many | TGTGCCAGCAGCTTAGGGACTAGCGGTCCCGGAGGTGGAAATGAGCAGTTCTTC | CASSLGTSGPGGGNEQFF
TRBJ1-1 | . | TRBV30 | many | TGTGCCTGGAGTGGGGAAGGGGGCACTGAAGCTTTCTTT | CAWSGEGGTEAFF
TRBJ2-1 | TRBD2 | TRBV5-1 | . | TGCGCCAGCAAGCCCCAACTAGCGGGAGTTACAAATGAGCAGTTCTTC | CASKPQLAGVTNEQFF
TRBJ1-3 | . | TRBV5-1 | . | TGCGCCAGCAGCCAACCCCAGGGGTCTGGAAACACCATATATTTT | CASSQPQGSGNTIYF
TRBJ2-3 | TRBD2 | TRBV20-1 | few | TGCAGTGCTAGGGGAAGCGGGGGTCCGGTTGGTTACGTAGATACGCAGTATTTT | CSARGSGGPVGYVDTQYF
TRBJ1-1 | . | TRBV19 | few | TGTGCCAGTAGGGCAGGGAACACTGAAGCTTTCTTT | CASRAGNTEAFF
TRBJ2-3 | . | TRBV10-1 | . | TGCGCCAGCAGTGAAGGGGGGCGGACAGATACGCAGTATTTT | CASSEGGRTDTQYF
TRBJ1-5 | . | TRBV20-1 | many | TGCAGTGCTAGAGGCAATAATCAGCCCCAGCATTTT | CSARGNNQPQHF
TRBJ1-6 | TRBD1 | TRBV6-1 | once | TGTGCCAGCAGTCCAAGGGACAGCTGGAATTCACCCCTCCACTTT | CASSPRDSWNSPLHF
TRBJ1-6 | . | TRBV2 | few | TGTGCCAGCAGGACGTCGGGTGGCTCCTATAATTCACCCCTCCACTTT | CASRTSGGSYNSPLHF
TRBJ2-1 | TRBD2 | TRBV11-2 | few | TGTGCCAGCAGCTTCCGTACGCTGTCGACTAGCGGGGGCAATGAGCAGTTCTTC | CASSFRTLSTSGGNEQFF
TRBJ1-1 | TRBD1 | TRBV2 | many | TGTGCCAGCTTACAACAGGGGGTAGGCACTGAAGCTTTCTTT | CASLQQGVGTEAFF
TRBJ1-2 | . | TRBV30 | many | TGTGCCTGGAGTCCCGTGACCCAGTATGGCTACACCTTC | CAWSPVTQYGYTF
TRBJ2-1 | . | TRBV18 | few | TGTGCCAGCTCACCAAGGGCGGTCCAAAGCTCCTACAATGAGCAGTTCTTC | CASSPRAVQSSYNEQFF
TRBJ2-7 | . | TRBV7-8 | . | TGTGCCAGCAGCTTAAATACAGGGACTGAGCAGTACTTC | CASSLNTGTEQYF
TRBJ2-1 | . | TRBV10-3 | many | TGTGCCATCAGTGCGCGGAGCTCCTACAATGAGCAGTTCTTC | CAISARSSYNEQFF
TRBJ1-5 | . | TRBV10-3 | few | TGTGCCGGCCGAAGGGATAGCAATCAGCCCCAGCATTTT | CAGRRDSNQPQHF
TRBJ2-1 | . | TRBV6-1 | many | TGTGCCAGCAGTGAAGCTCGGGGATATGAGCAGTTCTTC | CASSEARGYEQFF
TRBJ2-6 | . | TRBV27 | many | TGTGCCAGCGCCCCTGGGCGGCAGGGGTATGTCCTGACTTTC | CASAPGRQGYVLTF
TRBJ2-5 | TRBD2 | TRBV20-1 | many | TGCAGTGCTTATCGGACTAGCGGAGGGGCGGAGACCCAGTACTTC | CSAYRTSGGAETQYF
TRBJ2-1 | TRBD2 | TRBV12-3/TRBV12-4 | few | TGTGCCAGCAGCAAGTGGACTAGTGGCAATGAGCAGTTCTTC | CASSKWTSGNEQFF
TRBJ2-1 | TRBD1 | TRBV6-1 | few | TGTGCCAGCAGTATCCTGGACAGGAACAATGAGCAGTTCTTC | CASSILDRNNEQFF
TRBJ2-1 | TRBD2 | TRBV28 | many | TGTGCCAGCAGTCAGGGACTACGATACAATGAGCAGTTCTTC | CASSQGLRYNEQFF
TRBJ1-5 | TRBD1 | TRBV6-2/TRBV6-3 | . | TGTGCCAGCAGCATGACAGCGACAGGGTCTCAGCCCCAGCATTTT | CASSMTATGSQPQHF
TRBJ2-5 | TRBD1 | TRBV12-3/TRBV12-4 | many | TGTGCCAGCAGCTACCCCCAACGGACAGGGCAAGAGACCCAGTACTTC | CASSYPQRTGQETQYF
TRBJ2-1 | TRBD2 | TRBV20-1 | few | TGCAGTGCTCTCGGGACTAGCGGGGGGGTGAGGCAGTTCTTC | CSALGTSGGVRQFF
TRBJ1-1 | . | TRBV5-5 | . | TGTGCCAGCAGCTACCAGGGGTTGGAAGCTTTCTTT | CASSYQGLEAFF
TRBJ2-5 | . | TRBV2 | many | TGTGCCAGCGACAGAGAAGAGACCCAGTACTTC | CASDREETQYF
TRBJ2-5 | . | TRBV10-3 | . | TGTGCCATCAGTGTCACGACCGGGACACAAGAGACCCAGTACTTC | CAISVTTGTQETQYF
TRBJ1-5 | . | TRBV6-1 | . | TGTGCCAGCAGTGAAGCGCTAGGGGACCGCAATCAGCCCCAGCATTTT | CASSEALGDRNQPQHF
TRBJ1-6 | . | TRBV5-5 | few | TGTGCCAGCAGCTTGGTGTGGGCAGGGAATTCACCCCTCCACTTT | CASSLVWAGNSPLHF
TRBJ2-7 | TRBD1 | TRBV30 | many | TGTGCCTGGAGCGCCATCGGGGCAGGGGGCTATTACGAGCAGTACTTC | CAWSAIGAGGYYEQYF
TRBJ2-7 | . | TRBV11-3 | many | TGTGCCAGCAGCCGAGGAGGGCCTGTTACCTACGAGCAGTACTTC | CASSRGGPVTYEQYF
TRBJ2-1 | . | TRBV9 | . | TGTGCCAGCAGCCGGGACCAGCGGAATGAGCAGTTCTTC | CASSRDQRNEQFF
TRBJ2-1 | . | TRBV6-1 | few | TGTGCCACCCGTGAGGGCGGGACGTACAATGAGCAGTTCTTC | CATREGGTYNEQFF
TRBJ2-7 | . | TRBV6-5 | many | TGTGCCAGCAGTTACGGAAGGGCCCTTGCCTACGAGCAGTACTTC | CASSYGRALAYEQYF
TRBJ2-7 | TRBD1 | TRBV28 | few | TGTGCCAGCAGTGCCCTCACAGGGGGCGAATACGAGCAGTACTTC | CASSALTGGEYEQYF
TRBJ1-1 | . | TRBV12-3/TRBV12-4 | . | TGTGCCAGCAGTTTTCCAGGAGAGAACACTGAAGCTTTCTTT | CASSFPGENTEAFF
TRBJ1-1 | . | TRBV28 | many | TGTGCCAGCAGTTTATACGGGCCACGTAACACTGAAGCTTTCTTT | CASSLYGPRNTEAFF